Each of the 26 T cell receptor beta chains below was sequenced from the same sample in a study of cytomegalovirus exposure and HLA in healthy donors. The PCR ran on 60 Vbeta and 13 Jbeta primers. Data came from immunoSEQ multiplex PCR; TCRdb stores just in-frame clones and leaves some out. Among more than 85,000 clones listed, approximately 72% were seen once. Sequencing used PBMCs. Receptor source: a man aged 25 to 40 in good health and CMV-seronegative.

The genes are TRBV19 and TRBJ1-5, with a tentative D call TRBD1 (6 bases). Trimming removed 2 bases from V and 5 bases from J, with 19 bases in between. This CDR3 region has 17 residues. CDR1 and CDR2 from the germline V gene are LNHDA and SQIVND (reference sequence). CDR3 DNA: TGTGCCAGTAGTATATATTTCGGGGGGCAGACGGATCAGCCCCAGCATTTT. Residues: CASSIYFGGQTDQPQHF. The whole variable domain, filled in from reference TRBV19 and TRBJ1-5, reads DGGITQSPKYLFRKEGQNVTLSCEQNLNHDAMYWYRQDPGQGLRLIYYSQIVNDFQKGDIAEGYSVSREKKESFPLTVTSAQKNPTAFYLCASSIYFGGQTDQPQHFGDGTRLSIL.

The CDR3 sequence: CASRDGTGANYGYTF. The CDR3 coding sequence is TGCGCCAGCAGAGATGGGACAGGGGCTAACTATGGCTACACCTTC. This chain connects TRBV5-1 to TRBJ1-2, with 10 bases identical to TRBD1. V dropped 5 bases and J dropped 0; count of bases not matched to a gene: 4. Per germline, CDR1 SGHRS and CDR2 YFSETQ. The CDR3 is 15 amino acids.

The genes are TRBV29-1 and TRBJ2-5; no clear D gene. Germline values: CDR1 SQVTM, CDR2 ANQGSEA. The CDR3 is 12 residues long. The germline V and J ends were trimmed by 4 bases and 2 bases, with 8 bases remaining between them. The CDR3 DNA reads TGCAGCGTTGGTGCCAGACAAGAGACCCAGTACTTC. Protein sequence: CSVGARQETQYF.

The J gene is TRBJ2-7, the V gene TRBV28; no definite D call. V was cut by 6 bases and J by 2 bases, with 5 bases left in between. The CDR3 consists of 11 residues. Germline V gene lookup returns CDR1 MDHEN and CDR2 SYDVKM. CDR3 amino acids: CASRRTYEQYF. The CDR3 bases are TGTGCCAGCAGGAGAACCTACGAGCAGTACTTC.

The rearrangement links TRBV7-6 to TRBJ2-7; the match to TRBD1 covers 7 bases. This CDR3 comprises 14 residues. Germline loops: CDR1 SGHVS, CDR2 FNYEAQ. The trim removed 2 bases at V and 7 bases at J, leaving 8 bases unmatched. CDR3 loop: CASSLRQGVGEQYF. In nucleotides, the CDR3 is TGTGCCAGCAGCTTACGGCAGGGGGTGGGAGAGCAGTACTTC.

V gene TRBV5-1 combines with J gene TRBJ2-7; tentative D call: TRBD1 (6 bases). Per the germline V gene, CDR1 is SGHRS and CDR2 is YFSETQ. V dropped 0 bases and J dropped 2 bases, with 12 bases sitting between them. The CDR3 is 15 amino acids. For the CDR3, the DNA is TGCGCCAGCAGCTTGGGCAGGGGTAGCGCCTACGAGCAGTACTTC. Amino acid sequence: CASSLGRGSAYEQYF. Based on the CDR3 plus reference TRBV5-1 and TRBJ2-7, the full variable domain is KAGVTQTPRYLIKTRGQQVTLSCSPISGHRSVSWYQQTPGQGLQFLFEYFSETQRNKGNFPGRFSGRQFSNSRSEMNVSTLELGDSALYLCASSLGRGSAYEQYFGPGTRLTVT.

The chain carries TRBV5-8 and TRBJ2-1; TRBD2 matches at 14 bases. V lost 2 bases to trimming and J lost 8 bases; unmatched junction nucleotides: 6. This CDR3 comprises 16 residues. Germline V gives CDR1 SGHTS, CDR2 YDEGEE. The CDR3, as DNA: TGTGCCAGCAGCTTCGGGACTAGCGGGAGCAGGGATGAGCAGTTCTTC. Translation gives CASSFGTSGSRDEQFF.

CDR3 in amino acids: CALTGIYGYTF. In nucleotides, the CDR3 is TGTGCCCTGACGGGGATCTATGGCTACACCTTC. This chain joins TRBV30 and TRBJ1-2; D gene unclear. This CDR3 has 11 residues. Per germline, CDR1 GTSNPN and CDR2 SVGIG (reference sequence). The ends were cut back, 8 bases at V and 4 bases at J, with 11 bases in the middle. The entire variable domain, with the rest obtained from reference TRBV30 and TRBJ1-2, is as follows: SQTIHQWPATLVQPVGSPLSLECTVEGTSNPNLYWYRQAAGRGLQLLFYSVGIGQISSEVPQNLSASRPQDRQFILSSKKLLLSDSGFYLCALTGIYGYTFGSGTRLTVV.

The gene calls are TRBV6-1 and TRBJ1-1; 9 bases agree with TRBD1. Germline CDR1 MNHNS, CDR2 SASEGT. V shed 6 bases and J 1 base; nucleotides not matched to a gene: 6. CDR3 size: 15 residues. The CDR3 bases are TGTGCCAGCAGAGAGGGACAGGGATGGAACACTGAAGCTTTCTTT. Amino acids: CASREGQGWNTEAFF.

This chain joins TRBV10-3 and TRBJ2-3; the D gene is possibly TRBD1 (5 bases). This CDR3 comprises 15 residues. Per the germline V gene, CDR1 is ENHRY and CDR2 is SYGVKD. V was shortened by 7 bases and J by 2 bases, with 16 bases between the two germline ends. CDR3 in DNA: TGTGCCATCAAGTTAGCCGACAGCTTCACAGATACGCAGTATTTT. Translation: CAIKLADSFTDTQYF.

The chain uses TRBV4-2 and TRBJ2-1; possibly TRBD2 for D (5 bases). The CDR3 is made up of 16 amino acids. The germline V gene encodes CDR1 LGHNA and CDR2 YNFKEQ. The V and J ends lost 0 bases and 0 bases respectively, with 9 bases between them. CDR3 DNA sequence: TGTGCCAGCAGCCAAGAAGGGAGTGCCTCCTACAATGAGCAGTTCTTC. Translating gives CASSQEGSASYNEQFF.

This rearrangement joins TRBV19 to TRBJ2-1; 12 bases fit TRBD2. J was trimmed by 0 bases and V by 5 bases; bases with no gene match: 17. This CDR3 region has 21 residues. Germline-derived CDR1 and CDR2 are LNHDA and SQIVND (reference sequence). This CDR3 reads CASSPRTGGTSGRFSYNEQFF. In DNA, the CDR3 is TGTGCCAGTAGTCCTAGGACAGGCGGAACTAGCGGGAGGTTCTCCTACAATGAGCAGTTCTTC.

There are many counts of this clone. J is TRBJ2-7 and V is TRBV6-5, with 9 bases aligning to TRBD1. Germline V lookup: CDR1 MNHEY, CDR2 SVGAGI. The CDR3 runs 12 residues. J gave up 4 bases and V 6 bases, and 1 base lay outside the gene matches. CDR3 loop: CASRGTGYEQYF. The CDR3 region has the DNA TGTGCCAGCAGAGGGACAGGGTACGAGCAGTACTTC.

This clone was observed a handful of times. The chain uses TRBV7-9 and TRBJ2-7; no clear D gene. Germline V gene data show CDR1 as SEHNR and CDR2 as FQNEAQ (reference sequence). Between the trimmed V and J ends, which lost 5 bases and 3 bases, there was a span of 5 bases. The CDR3 runs 11 residues. The CDR3 sequence: CASSPFYEQYF. CDR3 in DNA: TGTGCCAGCAGCCCTTTCTACGAGCAGTACTTC. Looking up the rest from reference TRBV7-9 and TRBJ2-7 gives the full variable domain: DTGVSQNPRHKITKRGQNVTFRCDPISEHNRLYWYRQTLGQGPEFLTYFQNEAQLEKSRLLSDRFSAERPKGSFSTLEIQRTEQGDSAMYLCASSPFYEQYFGPGTRLTVT.

V usage is TRBV19 and J usage is TRBJ1-4; D is uncertain. The V end was cut by 6 bases, the J end by 7 bases, with 21 bases between. The CDR3 loop spans 16 amino acids. The germline CDR1 and CDR2 sequences are LNHDA and SQIVND (reference sequence). The CDR3 region is CASRRRVRASSEKLFF. The DNA of the CDR3 is TGTGCCAGTAGGCGGAGGGTCCGGGCCTCTAGTGAAAAACTGTTTTTT.

J is TRBJ1-4 and V is TRBV6-1; D gene unclear. V was pared by 2 bases and J by 8 bases, with 12 bases between. Germline CDR1 MNHNS, CDR2 SASEGT. The CDR3 runs 14 residues. CDR3 region: CASSESRSREKLFF. CDR3 in DNA: TGTGCCAGCAGTGAATCCCGGTCCCGGGAAAAACTGTTTTTT.

This clone was counted between two and nine times. The rearrangement uses TRBV19 and TRBJ2-3, with TRBD2 matching over 8 bases. This CDR3 is built from 13 residues. V dropped 6 bases and J dropped 3; count of bases not matched to a gene: 2. The germline CDR1 and CDR2 sequences are LNHDA and SQIVND (reference sequence). The CDR3 loop is CASSGGETDTQYF. In DNA form, the CDR3 reads TGTGCCAGTAGCGGGGGGGAAACAGATACGCAGTATTTT.

This chain connects TRBV5-1 to TRBJ2-3; D is possibly TRBD1 (6 bases). Trimming took 0 bases from V and 3 from J, leaving 8 bases between them. The CDR3 consists of 14 residues. The germline V gene encodes CDR1 SGHRS and CDR2 YFSETQ. The CDR3 DNA sequence: TGCGCCAGCAGCTTGGGGGGGCTGACAGATACGCAGTATTTT. It is translated as CASSLGGLTDTQYF.

The chain is built from TRBV19 and TRBJ2-5, with TRBD1 matching 8 bases. The germline V gene encodes CDR1 LNHDA and CDR2 SQIVND (reference sequence). The length of the CDR3 is 15 residues. V dropped 4 bases and J dropped 0; count of bases not matched to a gene: 4. The CDR3 nucleotides are TGTGCCAGTAGTACCAGGACAGGGAACCAAGAGACCCAGTACTTC. It translates to CASSTRTGNQETQYF.

The gene calls are TRBV5-1 and TRBJ1-1; D not certain. The CDR3 loop spans 15 amino acids. Germline loops: CDR1 SGHRS, CDR2 YFSETQ. The V end lost 4 bases, the J end lost 3 bases, and 16 bases lay between the germline ends. DNA for the CDR3: TGCGCCAGCAGCCGCGAGGGAGGCGTGTACACTGAAGCTTTCTTT. Amino acid sequence: CASSREGGVYTEAFF.

The CDR3 DNA is TGCGCCAGCAGCACGGGGACTATTTACAATGAGCAGTTCTTC. Translation gives CASSTGTIYNEQFF. The chain joins TRBV5-1 to TRBJ2-1; 7 bases align to TRBD2. V was pared by 4 bases and J by 4 bases, with 5 bases of the junction left unmatched. The germline V gene has CDR1 SGHRS and CDR2 YFSETQ. This CDR3 is built from 14 residues.

The chain joins TRBV5-1 to TRBJ2-5, with D possibly matching TRBD2 (5 bases). This CDR3 region has 14 residues. Germline assignment: CDR1 SGHRS and CDR2 YFSETQ. Trimming shortened V by 5 bases and J by 1 base, and 12 bases separated the two germline ends. The CDR3 nucleotides are TGCGCCAGCAGGTTCGAGGGCTTCCAAGAGACCCAGTACTTC. It codes for CASRFEGFQETQYF.

The sample holds a few counts of this clone. CDR3 nucleotides: TGTGCCAGCAGTTTGGACATCGCCTATCAGCCCCAGCATTTT. Translation gives CASSLDIAYQPQHF. The chain has TRBV6-5 and TRBJ1-5; D perhaps matches TRBD1 (5 bases). With 4 bases removed from V and 5 bases from J, the gap between germline ends came to 12 bases. CDR1 MNHEY and CDR2 SVGAGI come from the germline V gene. There are 14 residues in the CDR3.

The J gene is TRBJ2-7, the V gene TRBV7-2; D may be TRBD1 (5 bases). CDR1 is SGHTA, CDR2 FQGNSA, per germline. The V gene lost 5 bases and the J gene lost 5 bases, with 13 bases spanning the gap. The CDR3 is 13 amino acids. CDR3 nucleotides: TGTGCCAGCAGCCCTCGACAGATCAACGAGCAGTACTTC. This sequence encodes CASSPRQINEQYF.

The chain recombines TRBV30 with TRBJ1-1, with 7 nucleotides matching TRBD1. Germline CDR1 GTSNPN, CDR2 SVGIG (reference sequence). There are 14 residues in the CDR3. The V segment lost 4 bases and the J segment 1 base; nucleotides outside the gene matches: 6. The CDR3, as DNA: TGTGCCTGGACCAGGGGGGTCGGGAACACTGAAGCTTTCTTT. Amino acid sequence: CAWTRGVGNTEAFF.

The gene calls are TRBV4-1 and TRBJ2-1; D possibly corresponds to TRBD1 (5 bases). Trimming took 0 bases from V and 3 from J, leaving 18 bases between them. This CDR3 is 18 amino acids long. Germline lookup yields CDR1 MGHRA and CDR2 YSYEKL. CDR3 DNA sequence: TGCGCCAGCAGCCAAGATACGCCCGCGATGCAGGGCTACAATGAGCAGTTCTTC. This codes for CASSQDTPAMQGYNEQFF.